Sequencing of this TCR beta chain was carried out in a study of glioma-infiltrating T cells. The CDR3 consists of 16 residues. Germline V gene sequence: CDR1 SGHTA, CDR2 FQGNSA. After removal of 4 bases from V and 5 bases from J, the junction contained 10 bases not matched to a gene. Points on this clonotype: The antigen remains unidentified.

Using RNA template, CDR3s of TCR alpha and beta were amplified with iRepertoire arm-PCR. MiXCR was run by TCRdb on the multiplex PCR reads, yielding one entry per CDR3 protein. This table holds fewer than 500,000 distinct CDR3 sequences, 41% found once. Study-wide results and limits: Very few CDR3 sequences were shared between tissue and blood. Signature shared blood CDR3 motifs were enriched in low-divergence and depleted in high-divergence patients.

The TCR sequence derives from a human donor with low-grade glioma or glioblastoma, undergoing nonglioma brain surgery, or in good health (not recorded which). V gene TRBV7-2 combines with J gene TRBJ2-7, with 11 bases fitting TRBD2. Sequenced material: glioma tissue, nonneoplastic brain tissue, or PBMCs (not recorded which). DNA for the CDR3: TGTGCCAGCAGCTCCCACTCTACTAGCGGGAGCAACGAGCAGTACTTC. Its translation is CASSSHSTSGSNEQYF.